This record concerns one T cell receptor beta chain sequence. This clone was seen a single time. Its specific antigen is unknown. No base qualities exist here, and no much larger clone lies one base off it. TCRbeta CDR3 regions were amplified from genomic DNA using the immunoSEQ Assay, a bias-controlled multiplex PCR. The authors processed their data as follows. Within the assay, amplification of reference gene primers was used to estimate how many nucleated cells each sample contained. To quantify the absolute abundance of each unique TCRbeta CDR3 rearrangement, sequence reads were collapsed and filtered. For each sample, productive Simpson clonality was calculated as the square root of Simpson's diversity index across productive rearrangements. The immuneACCESS repertoire file appears here via TCRdb, limited to in-frame rearrangements. These files lack a portion of the clones; in checked studies, under half of the deficit traces to unresolved V genes, and the cause of the others is not known. The V and J calls and clone size were taken over from that table, and D and trimming were inferred from the DNA. In this sample the table shows roughly 200,000 clones, roughly 80% of which occur a single time. Approximately 4.8% of the sample rests with the top ten.

The collaborating institutions used their own protocols to collect whole blood in K2EDTA tubes. For TCRbeta analysis, collaborators shipped samples as frozen whole blood, isolated PBMCs, or DNA extracted from either of those sample types. This record comes from a study of blood T cell repertoires in COVID-19 (dated by TCRdb to the early 2020s). Concerning the study at large: The collaborator samples originated in the United States, Italy and Spain and spanned the acute and convalescent phases of COVID-19. The sample metadata nearly always contained a de-identified subject ID, COVID-19 status, age in years and sex. The prospective study material was composed of cDNA or gDNA derived from T cells, B-cell-depleted T cells, or PBMCs. Where available, HLA class I and class II types were taken from metadata supplied by the sample provider and were not determined by assay-based typing. Samples came from the ongoing ImmuneRACE study (first 160 participants) plus 1,254 subjects from 6 global collaborators. Deeply sampled blood TCRbeta repertoires from subjects exposed to, actively infected with, or recovered from COVID-19 were included in the dataset. A freely available public database, intended as a resource for researchers studying the immune response to SARS-CoV-2, is where the repertoires were released.

The full study reports these points: How much clinical and demographic metadata was included differed by source and by participant, and the metadata was provided uncurated.

Germline trimming: 4 bases from V, 9 bases from J; junction bases outside gene matches: 12. In the germline V gene, CDR1 corresponds to SGHRS and CDR2 to YFSETQ. The CDR3 numbers 15 residues from cysteine through phenylalanine. The only DNA kept is the CDR3, 45 bases in frame from the first base. The clonotype comes from a man aged 50-59 years with active or convalescent COVID-19. The sample comprised peripheral blood. This receptor chain uses TRBV5-1 and TRBJ1-1, with 10 bases in between that match TRBD1. The bases read TGCGCCAGCAGCGTGTCCGGGACAGGGGTGGACCAAGCTTTCTTT. Its coded protein is CASSVSGTGVDQAFF.